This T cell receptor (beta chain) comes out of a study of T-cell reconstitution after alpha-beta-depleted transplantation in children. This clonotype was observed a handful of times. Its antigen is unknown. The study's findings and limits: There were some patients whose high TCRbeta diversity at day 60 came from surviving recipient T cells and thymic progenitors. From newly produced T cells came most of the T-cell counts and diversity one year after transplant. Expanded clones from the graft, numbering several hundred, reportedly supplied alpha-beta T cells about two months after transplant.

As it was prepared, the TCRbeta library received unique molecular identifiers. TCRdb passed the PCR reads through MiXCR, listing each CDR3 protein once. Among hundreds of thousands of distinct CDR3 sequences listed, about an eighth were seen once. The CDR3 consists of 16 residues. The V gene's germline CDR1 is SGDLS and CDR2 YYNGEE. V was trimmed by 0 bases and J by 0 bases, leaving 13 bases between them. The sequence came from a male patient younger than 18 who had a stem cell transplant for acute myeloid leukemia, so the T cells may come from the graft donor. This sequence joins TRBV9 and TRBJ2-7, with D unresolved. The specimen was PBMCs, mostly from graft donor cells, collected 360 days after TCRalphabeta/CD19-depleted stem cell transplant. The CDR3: CASSVERTESSYEQYF. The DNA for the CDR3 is TGTGCCAGCAGCGTAGAAAGGACGGAGAGCTCCTACGAGCAGTACTTC.